This T cell receptor (beta chain) is from a study of T cells in Graves' hyperthyroidism and ophthalmopathy. At the level of the study: Pretreatment peripheral blood was obtained at initial diagnosis.

Graves' hyperthyroidism without ophthalmopathy progression within 18 months was termed stable. What was amplified from RNA transcripts were TCR beta CDR3 regions. The HTBI set primed first-round TCR CDR3 RT-PCR. TCRdb analysed the multiplex PCR reads with MiXCR anew, one entry per CDR3 protein. The sample lists some 620,000 distinct CDR3 sequences, about 16% seen once, with 3.5% to 4% in the top ten. This clonotype came up many times. Germline assignment: CDR1 SGHRS and CDR2 YFSETQ. The length of the CDR3 is 15 residues. The ends were cut back, 1 base at V and 1 base at J, with 11 bases in the middle. The receptor comes from a woman aged 25 to 39 with Graves' hyperthyroidism. This chain connects TRBV5-1 to TRBJ1-1; D is perhaps TRBD1 (6 bases). Material: blood. The CDR3 here is CASSLIGGTNTEAFF. The CDR3 nucleotides read TGCGCCAGCAGCTTGATCGGGGGCACGAACACTGAAGCTTTCTTT.